The next 2 T cell receptor beta chains were all read from a single sample in a study of CD8+ T cells in alopecia areata. RNA was extracted and reverse transcribed into cDNA as the sequencing template. Clones were sequenced by immunoSEQ multiplex PCR, and TCRdb holds only the in-frame ones, with some missing. The repertoire holds approximately 91,000 clones, about 40% seen once, with 0.7% to 0.95% in the top ten. Material: CD4+ T cells sorted from blood. These receptors were taken from a human donor with alopecia areata.

The chain uses TRBV30 and TRBJ2-5, with D uncertain. Trimming cost V 1 base and J 0 bases, with 15 bases left between them. The V gene's germline CDR1 is GTSNPN and CDR2 SVGIG (reference sequence). The CDR3 consists of 16 residues. DNA of the CDR3: TGTGCCTGGAGTGCCGGCTTTGGCCAGTACCAAGAGACCCAGTACTTC. It yields the protein CAWSAGFGQYQETQYF.

This clone showed up just a few times. The rearrangement links TRBV29-1 to TRBJ2-6, with D unresolved. The CDR3 runs to 16 residues. Trimming stripped 4 bases from V and 0 bases from J, with 13 bases between. From germline, CDR1 is SQVTM and CDR2 ANQGSEA. The CDR3 is CSVGAAPHSGANVLTF. DNA for the CDR3: TGCAGCGTTGGAGCAGCACCCCACTCTGGGGCCAACGTCCTGACTTTC.